The present TCR beta chain was sequenced within a study of CD8 T cells in ankylosing spondylitis. Quantitative 5'-RACE with molecular barcodes generated TCR beta libraries. TCRdb reprocessed the 5' RACE reads with MiXCR, giving one entry per CDR3 protein. Of approximately 220,000 distinct CDR3 sequences in the sample, around 17% were seen once. This clonotype was recorded many times. The antigen remains unidentified. Study outcomes and limitations: From matched ankylosing spondylitis synovial fluid, disease-linked clones were reportedly recovered at significantly enriched levels. Disease-associated clonotypes exhibited CD8+ identity and were relatively infrequent in peripheral blood. Ankylosing spondylitis blood appeared to carry a characteristic TCR beta motif of roughly 8 highly homologous variants.

The TCR comes from a male donor with ankylosing spondylitis. Sequencing input: blood, either unsorted or a sorted T cell fraction (not recorded which).

This CDR3 is CSAALDETNPQWQHF. The DNA of the CDR3 is TGCAGTGCTGCATTGGATGAAACCAATCCGCAATGGCAGCATTTT. The rearrangement joins TRBV20-1 to TRBJ1-5; D is uncertain. Germline V CDR1 and CDR2: DFQATT, SNEGSKA (reference sequence). V was cut by 5 bases and J by 13 bases, with 27 bases left in between. The CDR3 totals 15 residues.